These 9 T cell receptor beta chains came from one sample sequenced in a study of T cells expressing NK-cell markers. Using the 5' RACE reads, TCRdb records one entry per CDR3 protein without DNA. The sample table includes a few hundred thousand distinct CDR3 sequences. Specimen: blood T cells: a sorted CD56 or NKG2C T cell subset, CD4+ or CD8+ T cells, or bulk PBMC T cells (not recorded which). The receptors stem from a woman aged 45 to 65 in good health.

This chain connects TRBV7-2 to TRBJ2-1; TCRdb's assignment of TRBD1 cannot be checked, as there is no DNA. From germline, CDR1 is SGHTA and CDR2 FQGNSA. CDR3 length: 13 residues. Here the CDR3 reads CASRRTGRNEQFF.

The rearrangement uses TRBV6-1 and TRBJ2-3; TCRdb proposes TRBD1, but this gene call is untestable without DNA. The CDR3 contains 15 residues. Per the germline V gene, CDR1 is MNHNS and CDR2 is SASEGT. The CDR3 sequence is CASSQRGVRTDTQYF.

The rearrangement links TRBV4-1 to TRBJ2-1; TCRdb selects TRBD1, and the lack of DNA leaves this call unchecked. The CDR3 has 18 amino acids. Germline V gene lookup returns CDR1 MGHRA and CDR2 YSYEKL. The chain's CDR3 is CASSQDGIPQAVSHEQFF.

The J gene is TRBJ2-5, the V gene TRBV3-1; the D call from TCRdb, TRBD2, cannot be confirmed without DNA. This CDR3 is 15 amino acids long. Germline V CDR1 and CDR2: LGHDT, YNNKEL (reference sequence). The CDR3 sequence: CASSPSGSPPETQYF.

The chain is built from TRBV4-1 and TRBJ2-5; TCRdb reports TRBD1, a call that lacks DNA to check it against. The CDR3 runs to 16 residues. The germline gives CDR1 MGHRA, CDR2 YSYEKL. CDR3 region: CASSQGSAGRGETQYF.

The rearrangement joins TRBV20-1 to TRBJ1-5. This CDR3 comprises 15 residues. The germline V gene encodes CDR1 DFQATT and CDR2 SNEGSKA (reference sequence). CDR3 residues: CSVQRPAYSNQPQHF.

V is TRBV12-3 or TRBV12-4 and J is TRBJ1-2; the TCRdb call, TRBD1, lacks DNA for checking. This CDR3 is 13 amino acids long. The CDR3 loop reads CASSLTGTHGYTF.

This rearrangement joins TRBV3-1 to TRBJ1-5. Per the germline V gene, CDR1 is LGHDT and CDR2 is YNNKEL (reference sequence). CDR3 length: 15 residues. The CDR3 sequence: CASSQDPAAVQPQHF. Looking up the rest from reference TRBV3-1 and TRBJ1-5 gives the full variable domain: DTAVSQTPKYLVTQMGNDKSIKCEQNLGHDTMYWYKQDSKKFLKIMFSYNNKELIINETVPNRFSPKSPDKAHLNLHINSLELGDSAVYFCASSQDPAAVQPQHFGDGTRLSIL.

The rearrangement joins TRBV4-1 to TRBJ1-3. The CDR3 is 16 residues long. Germline values: CDR1 MGHRA, CDR2 YSYEKL. The CDR3 loop reads CASSPGPPRTGNTIYF.